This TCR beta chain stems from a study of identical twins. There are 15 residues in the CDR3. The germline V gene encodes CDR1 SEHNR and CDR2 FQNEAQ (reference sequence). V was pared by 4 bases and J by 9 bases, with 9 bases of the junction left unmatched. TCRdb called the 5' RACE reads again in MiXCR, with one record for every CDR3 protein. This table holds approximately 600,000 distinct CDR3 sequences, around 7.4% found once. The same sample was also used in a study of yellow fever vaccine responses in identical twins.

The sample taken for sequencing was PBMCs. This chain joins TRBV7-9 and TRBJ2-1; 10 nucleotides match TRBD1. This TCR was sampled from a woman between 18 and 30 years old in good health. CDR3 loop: CASSWDRGLVGEQFF. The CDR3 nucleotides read TGTGCCAGCAGCTGGGACAGGGGTCTTGTGGGTGAGCAGTTCTTC.